Below, 25 T cell receptor beta chains from the same sample are listed, as sequenced in a study of T cell changes during pregnancy in multiple sclerosis. The data were produced by immunoSEQ multiplex PCR, yet TCRdb's version contains in-frame clones alone and is incomplete. This table holds around 99,000 clones, 85% to 95% found once. Material: peripheral blood, obtained in the third trimester of pregnancy. The source of these receptors is a female donor in good health, enrolled as a control in a pregnancy study.

V usage is TRBV7-2 and J usage is TRBJ1-3; TRBD1 agrees at 7 bases. The V segment lost 4 bases and the J segment 2 bases; nucleotides outside the gene matches: 11. Germline values: CDR1 SGHTA, CDR2 FQGNSA. This CDR3 has 17 residues. The DNA for the CDR3 is TGTGCCAGCAGCTCGGGACAGCCCGGGTCGGCTGGAAACACCATATATTTT. Protein product: CASSSGQPGSAGNTIYF.

This clone occurred once. The V and J genes are TRBV25-1 and TRBJ1-1; 12 nucleotides agree with TRBD1. Germline loops: CDR1 MGHDK, CDR2 SYGVNS. Trimming cost V 4 bases and J 1 base; bases outside gene matches: 4. This CDR3 contains 16 residues. Written as DNA, the CDR3 is TGTGCCAGCAGTGGGGACAGGGGGCGCGGGAACACTGAAGCTTTCTTT. It yields the protein CASSGDRGRGNTEAFF.

This rearrangement joins TRBV5-6 to TRBJ2-7; 11 positions match TRBD1. The germline CDR1 and CDR2 sequences are SGHDT and YYEEEE. V shed 6 bases, J shed 4 bases, and the junction held 9 bases outside the gene matches. This CDR3 is built from 15 residues. The CDR3 loop reads CASTPMDRGLYEQYF. The CDR3 DNA sequence: TGTGCCAGCACTCCCATGGACAGGGGGCTGTACGAGCAGTACTTC.

The V and J genes are TRBV6-1 and TRBJ1-2, with 7 positions matching TRBD1. This CDR3 contains 19 residues. The junction had 17 bases not matched to a gene; V was cut back by 4 bases and J by 0 bases. CDR1 and CDR2 from the germline V gene are MNHNS and SASEGT. DNA of the CDR3: TGTGCCAGCAGTGGAGCGGGGCCCAGGGACAGCAAAGCTAACTATGGCTACACCTTC. The encoded protein is CASSGAGPRDSKANYGYTF.

The gene calls are TRBV7-9 and TRBJ2-7, with 10 bases aligning to TRBD2. In germline, CDR1 is SEHNR, CDR2 FQNEAQ (reference sequence). Trimming at V came to 8 bases and at J to 4 bases, leaving 5 bases not matched to a gene. This CDR3 is 13 amino acids long. The CDR3 here is CASEREGRYEQYF. The CDR3 DNA follows: TGTGCCAGCGAGCGGGAGGGAAGGTACGAGCAGTACTTC.

This chain connects TRBV4-3 to TRBJ1-2; no reliable D call. CDR1 is LGHNA, CDR2 YSLEER, per germline. CDR3 length: 14 residues. The V end was cut by 0 bases, the J end by 8 bases, with 13 bases between. The CDR3 protein is CASSQDSSARGYTF. The DNA of the CDR3 is TGCGCCAGCAGCCAAGATTCAAGTGCGCGCGGCTACACCTTC.

The chain combines TRBV5-1 with TRBJ1-2; 7 nucleotides line up with TRBD1. The CDR3 spans 13 residues. Germline CDR1 and CDR2: SGHRS and YFSETQ. J gave up 5 bases and V 6 bases, and 7 bases lay outside the gene matches. The CDR3 DNA reads as TGCGCCAGCACCGAGACAGGGACGTATGGCTACACCTTC. Translation gives CASTETGTYGYTF.

The rearrangement uses TRBV19 and TRBJ2-1, with TRBD2 matching over 10 bases. This CDR3 contains 15 residues. The V gene end was trimmed by 5 bases and the J gene end by 5 bases; junction bases not matched to a gene: 6. CDR1 and CDR2 (germline): LNHDA, SQIVND (reference sequence). CDR3 DNA: TGTGCCAGTAGTTCAAAACTAGCGGGGAACAATGAGCAGTTCTTC. It yields the protein CASSSKLAGNNEQFF.

The chain recombines TRBV4-3 with TRBJ1-3; 7 bases line up with TRBD1. There are 15 residues in the CDR3. V trimming: 2 bases; J trimming: 1 base; junction bases outside the gene matches: 2. Germline CDR1 is LGHNA and CDR2 is YSLEER. DNA for the CDR3: TGCGCCAGCAGCCAACCGACAGGGTCTGGAAACACCATATATTTT. Its translation is CASSQPTGSGNTIYF.

CDR3 residues: CASSAFSGNPPNEQFF. CDR3 nucleotide sequence: TGTGCCAGCAGTGCTTTCTCCGGGAACCCCCCCAATGAGCAGTTCTTC. V usage is TRBV2 and J usage is TRBJ2-1, with D perhaps TRBD2 (5 bases). V was trimmed by 4 bases and J by 6 bases, leaving 19 bases between them. The CDR3 spans 16 residues. Per the germline V gene, CDR1 is SNHLY and CDR2 is FYNNEI.

The chain employs TRBV29-1 and TRBJ1-2; D is perhaps TRBD1 (6 bases). This CDR3 comprises 16 residues. Germline CDR1 reads SQVTM; CDR2 reads ANQGSEA. V lost 7 bases to trimming and J lost 0 bases, with 21 bases between them. This CDR3 is CSDHGGASEANYGYTF. Here the CDR3 DNA reads TGCAGCGACCACGGGGGGGCCTCCGAAGCTAACTATGGCTACACCTTC.

The chain joins TRBV6-5 to TRBJ2-2; the D is unclear. V was clipped by 8 bases and J by 1 base, with 5 bases between them. Germline V gene lookup returns CDR1 MNHEY and CDR2 SVGAGI. The CDR3 length is 12 residues. The CDR3: CASHKNTGELFF. In DNA, the CDR3 is TGTGCCAGCCACAAGAACACCGGGGAGCTGTTTTTT.

The V call is TRBV7-2, the J call TRBJ2-7; 8 bases align to TRBD2. This CDR3 has 15 amino acids. From germline, CDR1 is SGHTA and CDR2 FQGNSA. The trim removed 5 bases at V and 2 bases at J, leaving 8 bases unmatched. As DNA, the CDR3 is TGTGCCAGCAGCCCCGACAGCGGGGGCCCCTACGAGCAGTACTTC. Protein product: CASSPDSGGPYEQYF.

This clone was seen a single time. This chain joins TRBV5-6 and TRBJ1-1; weak D call: TRBD1 (5 bases). Trimming pared 0 bases from V and 7 bases from J, leaving 10 bases between. CDR3 length: 13 amino acids. From germline, CDR1 is SGHDT and CDR2 YYEEEE. CDR3 loop: CASSLGTRGEAFF. For the CDR3, the DNA is TGTGCCAGCAGCTTGGGGACAAGGGGTGAAGCTTTCTTT. The full variable domain, its missing parts supplied by reference TRBV5-6 and TRBJ1-1, is DAGVTQSPTHLIKTRGQQVTLRCSPKSGHDTVSWYQQALGQGPQFIFQYYEEEERQRGNFPDRFSGHQFPNYSSELNVNALLLGDSALYLCASSLGTRGEAFFGQGTRLTVV.

The chain joins TRBV29-1 to TRBJ1-2, with 7 positions matching TRBD1. CDR1 SQVTM and CDR2 ANQGSEA come from the germline V gene. J was trimmed by 2 bases and V by 7 bases; bases with no gene match: 10. The CDR3 totals 14 residues. Here the CDR3 reads CSALIGGRNYGYTF. CDR3 DNA sequence: TGCAGCGCCCTCATAGGGGGCCGAAACTATGGCTACACCTTC.

This rearrangement joins TRBV18 to TRBJ1-1, with no clear D. Germline CDR1 is KGHSH and CDR2 is LQKENI. The CDR3 consists of 14 residues. Trimming stripped 1 base from V and 4 bases from J, with 10 bases between. The CDR3 DNA is TGTGCCAGCTCACCACAGGGAGAAGTCACTGAAGCTTTCTTT. Encoded protein: CASSPQGEVTEAFF.

Note on this clone: One junction end disagrees with the germline gene, perhaps due to a read error. V gene TRBV5-6 combines with J gene TRBJ2-3; D may be TRBD1 (6 bases). There are 16 residues in the CDR3. Germline CDR1 and CDR2: SGHDT and YYEEEE. CDR3 loop: CASSFGQGRMTVTQYF. DNA of the CDR3: TGTGCCAGCAGCTTTGGCCAGGGGCGTATGACAGTTACGCAGTATTTT.

This chain connects TRBV5-1 to TRBJ2-7; no clear D. Trimming took off 0 bases at V and 6 bases at J, with 10 bases between the two ends. This CDR3 has 13 residues. CDR1 is SGHRS, CDR2 YFSETQ, per germline. CDR3 amino acids: CASSLAGFAEQYF. The CDR3 region has the DNA TGCGCCAGCAGCTTGGCCGGGTTCGCCGAGCAGTACTTC.

V and J are TRBV27 and TRBJ1-1, with a possible D match to TRBD1 (6 bases). V was pared by 6 bases and J by 1 base, with 12 bases between. This CDR3 contains 14 residues. Per germline, CDR1 MNHEY and CDR2 SMNVEV (reference sequence). The CDR3 sequence: CASSWGRGNTEAFF. The CDR3 DNA follows: TGTGCCAGCAGCTGGGGCAGGGGGAACACTGAAGCTTTCTTT.

The rearrangement joins TRBV7-2 to TRBJ2-5, with 9 positions matching TRBD1. Germline V gene lookup returns CDR1 SGHTA and CDR2 FQGNSA. This CDR3 has 14 residues. V lost 5 bases and J lost 3; bases outside the gene matches: 4. In DNA, the CDR3 is TGTGCCAGCAGCCCATGGACAGGGGAAGAGACCCAGTACTTC. Protein: CASSPWTGEETQYF.

The chain couples TRBV6-5 to TRBJ2-1; D possibly corresponds to TRBD2 (5 bases). Trimming took 5 bases from V and 2 from J, leaving 13 bases between them. CDR3 length equals 15 residues. Germline CDR1 is MNHEY and CDR2 is SVGAGI. The CDR3 spells CASSQTGKTYNEQFF. CDR3 coding DNA: TGTGCCAGCAGTCAGACCGGGAAGACCTACAATGAGCAGTTCTTC.

The chain links TRBV7-2 to TRBJ2-5; 11 bases fit TRBD2. The CDR3 spans 16 residues. With V trimmed by 5 bases and J by 4 bases, 9 bases remained unmatched. Germline lookup yields CDR1 SGHTA and CDR2 FQGNSA. The CDR3 region has the DNA TGTGCCAGCAGCCCTAGTAGCCTAGCGGGGGGAGAGACCCAGTACTTC. Translation: CASSPSSLAGGETQYF.

This rearrangement joins TRBV2 to TRBJ2-7; unclear D gene. Germline V lookup: CDR1 SNHLY, CDR2 FYNNEI. Deletions cut 5 bases from V and 4 bases from J, with 9 bases between. The CDR3 has 12 amino acids. CDR3: CASSSEPYEQYF. CDR3 sequence (DNA): TGTGCCAGCAGTTCGGAGCCGTACGAGCAGTACTTC.

The V gene is TRBV11-3, the J gene TRBJ1-1; unclear D gene. Germline V CDR1 and CDR2: SGHNT, YENEEA. The V end lost 5 bases, the J end lost 2 bases, and 6 bases lay between the germline ends. The CDR3 extends over 12 amino acids. The CDR3 spells CASSDYNTEAFF. The CDR3 nucleotides are TGTGCCAGCAGCGACTATAACACTGAAGCTTTCTTT. The complete variable domain, with remaining parts taken from reference TRBV11-3 and TRBJ1-1, reads EAGVVQSPRYKIIEKKQPVAFWCNPISGHNTLYWYLQNLGQGPELLIRYENEEAVDDSQLPKDRFSAERLKGVDSTLKIQPAELGDSAVYLCASSDYNTEAFFGQGTRLTVV.

The chain employs TRBV18 and TRBJ2-7; the match to TRBD2 covers 15 bases. Per germline, CDR1 KGHSH and CDR2 LQKENI. The CDR3 length is 19 residues. The trim removed 3 bases at V and 2 bases at J, leaving 11 bases unmatched. CDR3 coding DNA: TGTGCCAGCTCACCTTCCTCCGGGACTAGCGGGGGGCTAACCTACGAGCAGTACTTC. Its protein product is CASSPSSGTSGGLTYEQYF. Using reference TRBV18 and TRBJ2-7 for the parts outside the CDR3, the full variable domain is NAGVMQNPRHLVRRRGQEARLRCSPMKGHSHVYWYRQLPEEGLKFMVYLQKENIIDESGMPKERFSAEFPKEGPSILRIQQVVRGDSAAYFCASSPSSGTSGGLTYEQYFGPGTRLTVT.